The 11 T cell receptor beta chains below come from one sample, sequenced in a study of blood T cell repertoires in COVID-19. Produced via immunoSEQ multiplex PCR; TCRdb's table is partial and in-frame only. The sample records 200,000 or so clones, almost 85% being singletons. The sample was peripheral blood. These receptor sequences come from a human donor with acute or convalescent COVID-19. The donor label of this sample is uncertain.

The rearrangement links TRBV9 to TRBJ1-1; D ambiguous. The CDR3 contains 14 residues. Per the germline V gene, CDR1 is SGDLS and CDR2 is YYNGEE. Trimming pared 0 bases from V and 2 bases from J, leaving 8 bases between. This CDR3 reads CASSVAVLNTEAFF. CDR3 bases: TGTGCCAGCAGCGTAGCAGTTCTTAACACTGAAGCTTTCTTT.

CDR3 in DNA: TGTGCCAGCAGCCCTTTTAGGGGGGGCGCTGGAAACACCATATATTTT. Translated: CASSPFRGGAGNTIYF. The genes are TRBV7-2 and TRBJ1-3; tentative D call: TRBD1 (6 bases). Looked up from germline, CDR1 is SGHTA and CDR2 is FQGNSA. This CDR3 is built from 16 residues. V was cut by 5 bases and J by 2 bases, with 16 bases left in between.

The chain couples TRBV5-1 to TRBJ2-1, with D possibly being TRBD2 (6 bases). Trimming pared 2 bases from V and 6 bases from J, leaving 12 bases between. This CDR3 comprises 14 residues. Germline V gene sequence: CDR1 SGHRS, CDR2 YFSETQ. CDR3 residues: CASSFFPRGNEQFF. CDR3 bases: TGCGCCAGCAGCTTCTTTCCGCGGGGCAATGAGCAGTTCTTC.

CDR3 sequence (DNA): TGCGCCAGCAGCTTGACACAGGCTAACTATGGCTACACCTTC. This sequence encodes CASSLTQANYGYTF. This sequence joins TRBV5-1 and TRBJ1-2; tentatively, D is TRBD1 (5 bases). CDR1 is SGHRS and CDR2 is YFSETQ in the germline V gene. The CDR3 extends over 14 amino acids. The V end lost 1 base, the J end lost 0 bases, and 7 bases lay between the germline ends. Filled out from reference TRBV5-1 and TRBJ1-2, the complete variable domain reads KAGVTQTPRYLIKTRGQQVTLSCSPISGHRSVSWYQQTPGQGLQFLFEYFSETQRNKGNFPGRFSGRQFSNSRSEMNVSTLELGDSALYLCASSLTQANYGYTFGSGTRLTVV.

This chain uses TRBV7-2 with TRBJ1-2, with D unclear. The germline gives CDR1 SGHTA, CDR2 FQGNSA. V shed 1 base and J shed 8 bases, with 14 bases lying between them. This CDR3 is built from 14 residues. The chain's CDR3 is CASSLVGGNDGYTF. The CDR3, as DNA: TGTGCCAGCAGCTTAGTGGGAGGGAATGACGGCTACACCTTC.

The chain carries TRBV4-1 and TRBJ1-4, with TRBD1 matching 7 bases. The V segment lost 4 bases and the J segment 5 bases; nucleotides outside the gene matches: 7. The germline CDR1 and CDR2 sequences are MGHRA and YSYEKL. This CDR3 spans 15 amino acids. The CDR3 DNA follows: TGCGCCAGCAGCCTATCCGGGACAGAGAATGAAAAACTGTTTTTT. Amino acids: CASSLSGTENEKLFF.

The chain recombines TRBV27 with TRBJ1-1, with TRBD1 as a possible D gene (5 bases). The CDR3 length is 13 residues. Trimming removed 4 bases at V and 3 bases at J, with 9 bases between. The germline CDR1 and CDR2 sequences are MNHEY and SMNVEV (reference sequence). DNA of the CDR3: TGTGCCAGCAGTTCTCAGGGCCACACTGAAGCTTTCTTT. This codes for CASSSQGHTEAFF.

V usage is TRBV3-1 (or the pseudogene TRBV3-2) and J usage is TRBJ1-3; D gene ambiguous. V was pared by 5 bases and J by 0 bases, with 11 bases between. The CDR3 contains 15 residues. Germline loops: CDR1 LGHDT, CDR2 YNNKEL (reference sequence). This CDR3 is CASSEPRNSGNTIYF. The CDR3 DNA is TGTGCCAGCAGCGAACCCAGGAACTCTGGAAACACCATATATTTT.

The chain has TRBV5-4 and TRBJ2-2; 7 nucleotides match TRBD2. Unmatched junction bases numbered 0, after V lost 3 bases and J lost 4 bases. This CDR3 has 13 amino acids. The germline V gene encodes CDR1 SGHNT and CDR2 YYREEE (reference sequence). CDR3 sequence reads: CASSWEGTGELFF. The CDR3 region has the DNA TGTGCCAGCAGCTGGGAGGGCACCGGGGAGCTGTTTTTT.

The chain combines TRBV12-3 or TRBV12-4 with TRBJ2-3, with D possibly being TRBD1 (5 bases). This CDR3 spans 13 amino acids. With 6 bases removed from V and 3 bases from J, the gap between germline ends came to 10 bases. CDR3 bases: TGTGCCAGCAGAAGGGGCAGGACAGATACGCAGTATTTT. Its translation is CASRRGRTDTQYF.

The CDR3 nucleotides are TGTGCCAGCAAGGGGAACCCATCTAACTATGGCTACACCTTC. Translated: CASKGNPSNYGYTF. The chain uses TRBV27 and TRBJ1-2; the D gene is possibly TRBD1 (5 bases). Trimming took off 7 bases at V and 0 bases at J, with 12 bases between the two ends. CDR3 length: 14 residues. Looked up from germline, CDR1 is MNHEY and CDR2 is SMNVEV (reference sequence).